This entry describes one T cell receptor beta chain. Its antigen is as yet unknown. The sample comes from a study of cytomegalovirus exposure and HLA in healthy donors. Study observations and caveats: In a later analysis, DRB1 alleles had the most associated TCRs; HLA-C alleles the fewest. In an earlier analysis, in 540 or so donors, most V segments appeared productive either ~87% or ~30% of the time. In a later analysis, CMV-associated beta chains were mostly HLA-associated, it appeared.

PCR used 60 Vbeta primers and 13 Jbeta primers. The protocol was immunoSEQ multiplex PCR, while the TCRdb copy is restricted to in-frame clones and leaves out a portion. The sample contains about 120,000 clones, around three quarters of which appear only once. Germline V CDR1 and CDR2: MDHEN, SYDVKM. The CDR3 totals 14 residues. Trimming cost V 6 bases and J 6 bases, with 16 bases left between them. The origin of this receptor is a female donor in good health and CMV-seronegative. Sequenced sample: PBMCs. The chain links TRBV28 to TRBJ2-3; D is possibly TRBD2 (5 bases). The CDR3, as DNA: TGTGCCAGCAGACTCACTCGGGGATCGGATACGCAGTATTTT. It is translated as CASRLTRGSDTQYF.